The present T cell receptor (beta chain) was sequenced within a study of T cells in localized non-small cell lung cancer. Assay used: immunoSEQ multiplex PCR; TCRdb lists only in-frame clones, some missing. Here the sample spans tens of thousands of clones, 88% being singletons. Between the trimmed V and J ends, which lost 4 bases and 0 bases, there was a span of 13 bases. Germline CDR1 reads SGHAT; CDR2 reads FQNNGV. CDR3 length equals 15 residues. The chain joins TRBV11-2 to TRBJ2-7, with D possibly TRBD1 on 6 matching bases. Source: peripheral blood, taken before any cancer treatment. This clonotype was obtained from a woman aged 40-69 years with stage I squamous cell lung carcinoma. The CDR3 nucleotides read TGTGCCAGCAGCTCGTGGACAGCCAGCTCCTACGAGCAGTACTTC. This encodes CASSSWTASSYEQYF.